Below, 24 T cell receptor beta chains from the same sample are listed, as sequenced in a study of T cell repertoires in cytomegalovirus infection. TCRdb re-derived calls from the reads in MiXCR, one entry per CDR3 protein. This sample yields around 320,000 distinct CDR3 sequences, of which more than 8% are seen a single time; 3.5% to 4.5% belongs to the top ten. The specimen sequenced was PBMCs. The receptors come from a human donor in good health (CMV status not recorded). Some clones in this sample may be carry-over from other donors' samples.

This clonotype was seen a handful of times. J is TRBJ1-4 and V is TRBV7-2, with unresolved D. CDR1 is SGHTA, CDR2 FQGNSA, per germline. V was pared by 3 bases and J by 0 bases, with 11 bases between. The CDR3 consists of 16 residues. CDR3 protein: CASSFRAGATNEKLFF. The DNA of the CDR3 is TGTGCCAGCAGCTTTAGGGCAGGAGCAACTAATGAAAAACTGTTTTTT. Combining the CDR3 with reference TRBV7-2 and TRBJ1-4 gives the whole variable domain GAGVSQSPSNKVTEKGKDVELRCDPISGHTALYWYRQSLGQGLEFLIYFQGNSAPDKSGLPSDRFSAERTGGSVSTLTIQRTQQEDSAVYLCASSFRAGATNEKLFFGSGTQLSVL.

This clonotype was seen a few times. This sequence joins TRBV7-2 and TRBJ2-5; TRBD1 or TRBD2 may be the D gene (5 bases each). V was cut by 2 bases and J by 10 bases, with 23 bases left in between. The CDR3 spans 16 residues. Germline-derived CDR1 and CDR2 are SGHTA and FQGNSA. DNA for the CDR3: TGTGCCAGCAGCTTACTTCGGGACCCCCCTGCCTTTGGCCAGTACTTC. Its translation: CASSLLRDPPAFGQYF.

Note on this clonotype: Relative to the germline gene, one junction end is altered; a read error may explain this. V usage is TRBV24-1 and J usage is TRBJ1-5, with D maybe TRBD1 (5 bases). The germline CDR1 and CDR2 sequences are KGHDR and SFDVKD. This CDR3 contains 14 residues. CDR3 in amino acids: CATSDHGASQRQHF. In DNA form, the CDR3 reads TGTGCCACCAGTGATCATGGGGCTAGTCAGCGCCAGCATTTT.

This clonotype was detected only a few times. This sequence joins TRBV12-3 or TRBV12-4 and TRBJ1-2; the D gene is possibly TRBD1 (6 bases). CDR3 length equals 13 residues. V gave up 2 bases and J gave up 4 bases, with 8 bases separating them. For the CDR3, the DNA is TGTGCCAGCAGTTTAAGCAGGGGCTATGGCTACACCTTC. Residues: CASSLSRGYGYTF.

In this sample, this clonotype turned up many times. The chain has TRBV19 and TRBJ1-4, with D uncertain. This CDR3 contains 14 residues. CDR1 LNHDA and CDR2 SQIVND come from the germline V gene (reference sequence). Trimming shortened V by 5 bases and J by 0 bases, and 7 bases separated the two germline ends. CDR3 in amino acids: CASSQQPTNEKLFF. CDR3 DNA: TGTGCCAGTAGTCAACAGCCAACTAATGAAAAACTGTTTTTT.

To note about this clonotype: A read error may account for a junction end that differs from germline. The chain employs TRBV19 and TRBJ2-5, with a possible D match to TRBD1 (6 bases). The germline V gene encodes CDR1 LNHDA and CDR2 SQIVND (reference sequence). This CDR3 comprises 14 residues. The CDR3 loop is CASCIDEGEETQYF. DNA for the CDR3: TGTGCCAGTTGTATAGACGAGGGGGAAGAGACCCAGTACTTC.

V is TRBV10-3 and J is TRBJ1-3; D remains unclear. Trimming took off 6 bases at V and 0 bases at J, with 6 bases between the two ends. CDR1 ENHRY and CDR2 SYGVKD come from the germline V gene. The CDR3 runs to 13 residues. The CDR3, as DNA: TGTGCCATCAGGGGAAACTCTGGAAACACCATATATTTT. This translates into CAIRGNSGNTIYF.

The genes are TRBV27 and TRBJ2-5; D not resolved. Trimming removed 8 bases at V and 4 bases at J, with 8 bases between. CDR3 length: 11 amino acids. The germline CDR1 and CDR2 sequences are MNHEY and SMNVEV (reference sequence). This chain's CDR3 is CASRRGETQYF. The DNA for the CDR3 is TGTGCCAGCCGGAGAGGAGAGACCCAGTACTTC.

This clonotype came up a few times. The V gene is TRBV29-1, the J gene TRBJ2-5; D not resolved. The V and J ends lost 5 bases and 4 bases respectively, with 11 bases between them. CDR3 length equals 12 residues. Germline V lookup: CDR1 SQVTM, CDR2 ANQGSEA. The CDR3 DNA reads TGCAGCGTTCTTCGACAAGGAGAGACCCAGTACTTC. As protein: CSVLRQGETQYF.

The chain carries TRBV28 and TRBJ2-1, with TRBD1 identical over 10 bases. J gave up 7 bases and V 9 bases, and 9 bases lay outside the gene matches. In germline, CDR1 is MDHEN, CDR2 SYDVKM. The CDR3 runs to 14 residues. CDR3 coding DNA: TGTGCCAGTTATAGACAGGGGGCGCGAAATGAGCAGTTCTTC. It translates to CASYRQGARNEQFF.

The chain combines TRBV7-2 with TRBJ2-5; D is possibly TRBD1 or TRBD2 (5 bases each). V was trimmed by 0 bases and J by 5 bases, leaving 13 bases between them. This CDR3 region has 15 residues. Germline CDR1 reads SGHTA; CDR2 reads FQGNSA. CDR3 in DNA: TGTGCCAGCAGCTTAGCAGGGACCTCCAGGGAGACCCAGTACTTC. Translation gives CASSLAGTSRETQYF.

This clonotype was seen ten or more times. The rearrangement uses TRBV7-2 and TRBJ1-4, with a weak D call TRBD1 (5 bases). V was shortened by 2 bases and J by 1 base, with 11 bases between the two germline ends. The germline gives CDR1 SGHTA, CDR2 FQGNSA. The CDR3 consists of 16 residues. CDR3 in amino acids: CASSLRDGLTNEKLFF. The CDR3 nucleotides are TGTGCCAGCAGCTTACGGGACGGTTTAACTAATGAAAAACTGTTTTTT.

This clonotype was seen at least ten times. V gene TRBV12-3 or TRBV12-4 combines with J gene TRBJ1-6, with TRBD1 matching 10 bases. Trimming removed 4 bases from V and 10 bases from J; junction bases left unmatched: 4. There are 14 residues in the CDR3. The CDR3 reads CASSSGTGVSPLHF. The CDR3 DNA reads TGTGCCAGCAGTTCCGGGACAGGGGTGTCACCCCTCCACTTT.

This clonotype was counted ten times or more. CDR3 in DNA: TGTGCCAGCAGTTTGGCCGGGACAGCGACCACAGATACGCAGTATTTT. Its translation is CASSLAGTATTDTQYF. The chain uses TRBV12-3 or TRBV12-4 and TRBJ2-3; 7 bases align to TRBD1. Losses at the gene ends were 3 bases for V and 2 bases for J; bases not matched to a gene: 8. There are 16 residues in the CDR3.

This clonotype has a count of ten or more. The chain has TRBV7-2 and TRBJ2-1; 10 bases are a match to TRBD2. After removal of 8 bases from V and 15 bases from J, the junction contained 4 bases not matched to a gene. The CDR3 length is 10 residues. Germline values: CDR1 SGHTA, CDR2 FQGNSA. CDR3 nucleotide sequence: TGTGCCAGCGGGACTAGCGATCCGTTCTTC. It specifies CASGTSDPFF. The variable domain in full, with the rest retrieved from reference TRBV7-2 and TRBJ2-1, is GAGVSQSPSNKVTEKGKDVELRCDPISGHTALYWYRQSLGQGLEFLIYFQGNSAPDKSGLPSDRFSAERTGGSVSTLTIQRTQQEDSAVYLCASGTSDPFFGPGTRLTVL.

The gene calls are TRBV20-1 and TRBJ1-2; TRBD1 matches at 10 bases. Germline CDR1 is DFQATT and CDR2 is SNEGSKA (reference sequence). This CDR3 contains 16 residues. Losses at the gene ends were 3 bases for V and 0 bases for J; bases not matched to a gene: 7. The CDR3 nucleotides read TGCAGTGCTAGCCTGGGACAGGGGACCTCTAACTATGGCTACACCTTC. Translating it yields CSASLGQGTSNYGYTF.

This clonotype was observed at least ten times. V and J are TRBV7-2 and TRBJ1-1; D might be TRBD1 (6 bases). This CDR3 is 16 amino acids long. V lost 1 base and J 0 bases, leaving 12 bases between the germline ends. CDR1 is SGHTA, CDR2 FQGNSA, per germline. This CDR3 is CASSLDREALNTEAFF. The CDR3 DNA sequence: TGTGCCAGCAGCTTAGACAGGGAAGCCCTGAACACTGAAGCTTTCTTT.

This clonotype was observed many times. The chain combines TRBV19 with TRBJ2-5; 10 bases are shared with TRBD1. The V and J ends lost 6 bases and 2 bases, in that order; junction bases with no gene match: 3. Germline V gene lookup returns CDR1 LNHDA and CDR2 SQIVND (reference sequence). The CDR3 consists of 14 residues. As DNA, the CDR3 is TGTGCCAGTAGGAGGACAGGGGGACAAGAGACCCAGTACTTC. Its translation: CASRRTGGQETQYF. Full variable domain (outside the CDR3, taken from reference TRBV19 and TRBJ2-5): DGGITQSPKYLFRKEGQNVTLSCEQNLNHDAMYWYRQDPGQGLRLIYYSQIVNDFQKGDIAEGYSVSREKKESFPLTVTSAQKNPTAFYLCASRRTGGQETQYFGPGTRLLVL.

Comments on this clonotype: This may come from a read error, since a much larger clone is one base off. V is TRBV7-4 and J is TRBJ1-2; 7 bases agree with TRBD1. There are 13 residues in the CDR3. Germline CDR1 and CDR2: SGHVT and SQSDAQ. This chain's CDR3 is CVSSLGTVVGYTF. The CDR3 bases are TGTGTCAGCAGCTTAGGGACAGTTGTTGGCTACACCTTC.

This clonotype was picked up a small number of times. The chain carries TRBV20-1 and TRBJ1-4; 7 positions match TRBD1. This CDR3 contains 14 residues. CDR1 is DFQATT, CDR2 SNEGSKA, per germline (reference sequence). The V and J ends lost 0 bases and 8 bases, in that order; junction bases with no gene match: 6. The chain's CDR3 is CSAREKGAREKLFF. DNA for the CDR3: TGCAGTGCTAGAGAAAAGGGGGCCCGAGAAAAACTGTTTTTT.

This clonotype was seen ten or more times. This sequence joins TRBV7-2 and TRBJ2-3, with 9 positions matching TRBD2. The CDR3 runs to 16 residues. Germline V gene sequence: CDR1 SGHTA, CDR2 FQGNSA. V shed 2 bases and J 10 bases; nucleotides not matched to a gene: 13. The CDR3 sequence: CASSLRDSAGGPAQYF. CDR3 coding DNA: TGTGCCAGCAGCTTAAGGGACTCAGCGGGAGGTCCTGCGCAGTATTTT.

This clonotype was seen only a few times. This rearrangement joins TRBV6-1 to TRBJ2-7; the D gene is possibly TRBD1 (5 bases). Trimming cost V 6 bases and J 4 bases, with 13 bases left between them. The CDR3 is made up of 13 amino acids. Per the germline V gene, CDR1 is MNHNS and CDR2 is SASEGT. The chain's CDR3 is CASSQRAGYEQYF. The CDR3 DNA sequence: TGTGCCAGCAGCCAACGAGCAGGGTACGAGCAGTACTTC.

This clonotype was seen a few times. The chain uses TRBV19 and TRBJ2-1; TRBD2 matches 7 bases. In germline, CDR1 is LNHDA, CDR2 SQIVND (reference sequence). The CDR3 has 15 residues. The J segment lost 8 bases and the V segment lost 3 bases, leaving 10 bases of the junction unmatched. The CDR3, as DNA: TGTGCCAGTAGTATTTGGGACTACAGCGGGGATGAGCAGTTCTTC. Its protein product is CASSIWDYSGDEQFF.

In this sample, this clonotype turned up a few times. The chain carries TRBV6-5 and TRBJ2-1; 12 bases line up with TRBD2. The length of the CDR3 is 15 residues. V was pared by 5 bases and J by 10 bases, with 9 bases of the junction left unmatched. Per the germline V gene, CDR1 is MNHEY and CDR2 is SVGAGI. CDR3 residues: CASSASGGAELEQFF. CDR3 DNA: TGTGCCAGCAGTGCTAGCGGGGGGGCCGAGTTGGAGCAGTTCTTC.